The clone carrying this T cell receptor beta chain was seen at least ten times. What it recognizes is unknown. Each CDR3 protein gets one entry after TCRdb re-called the 5' RACE reads with MiXCR. Of more than 500,000 distinct CDR3 sequences detected, about 5.4% appear once; the ten largest clones hold under 4.5%. The sample is drawn from a study of CD8 T cells in ankylosing spondylitis. CDR1 is ENHRY, CDR2 SYGVKD, per germline. Between the trimmed V and J ends, which lost 10 bases and 1 base, there was a span of 11 bases. The CDR3 totals 13 residues. Findings and limits, study-wide: For ankylosing spondylitis blood, a TCR beta motif of 7 or 8 highly homologous variants appeared characteristic.

The rearrangement uses TRBV10-3 and TRBJ1-5, with D unresolved. The TCR originated in a male donor with ankylosing spondylitis. Input material: blood, either unsorted or a sorted T cell fraction (not recorded which). The CDR3: CATTGESNQPQHF. CDR3 DNA: TGTGCCACCACCGGGGAAAGCAATCAGCCCCAGCATTTT.